This is a list of T cell receptor beta chains from one sample in a study of CD8 T cells in ankylosing spondylitis. TCRdb passed the 5' RACE reads through MiXCR, listing each CDR3 protein once. The sample includes tens of thousands of distinct CDR3 sequences, less than 3.5% of them seen just once. The material sequenced was blood, either unsorted or a sorted T cell fraction (not recorded which). Receptors originate from a male donor with ankylosing spondylitis or in good health (not recorded which). Both conserved end residues are part of each CDR3. The order of the fields is V gene, clone size, J gene, D gene, CDR3 protein, CDR3 DNA. A D gene is named only where the DNA matches it firmly. Size tells how often a clone was seen, or its class if it is expanded.

TRBV9,many,TRBJ2-1,.,CASSRLDNEQFF,TGTGCCAGCAGCAGACTTGACAATGAGCAGTTCTTC
TRBV9,few,TRBJ2-6,TRBD1,CASSFDQGAHGANVLTF,TGTGCCAGCAGCTTCGACCAGGGGGCGCATGGGGCCAACGTCCTGACTTTC
TRBV9,many,TRBJ2-7,.,CASSVGPVPGSYEQYF,TGTGCCAGCAGCGTAGGTCCAGTACCCGGCTCCTACGAGCAGTACTTC
TRBV9,many,TRBJ1-5,.,CASSVQSNQPQHF,TGTGCCAGCAGCGTGCAGTCAAATCAGCCCCAGCATTTT
TRBV9,many,TRBJ2-2,.,CASSSRGPNTGELFF,TGTGCCAGCAGCAGCCGGGGTCCGAACACCGGGGAGCTGTTTTTT
TRBV9,many,TRBJ1-3,TRBD1,CASSMTGPSGNTIYF,TGTGCCAGCAGCATGACAGGGCCCTCTGGAAACACCATATATTTT
TRBV9,many,TRBJ1-6,.,CASSVDGQRSSPLHF,TGTGCCAGCAGCGTAGACGGACAGAGGTCGTCACCCCTCCACTTT
TRBV9,many,TRBJ2-3,.,CASSVDWQGDTQYF,TGTGCCAGCAGCGTAGACTGGCAAGGGGATACGCAGTATTTT
TRBV9,medium-sized,TRBJ2-5,TRBD2,CASSVVAGEGETQYF,TGTGCCAGCAGCGTAGTAGCGGGAGAAGGGGAGACCCAGTACTTC
TRBV9,many,TRBJ2-3,.,CASSPRPLADTQYF,TGTGCCAGCAGCCCCCGACCGCTCGCAGATACGCAGTATTTT
TRBV9,many,TRBJ2-3,TRBD2,CASGIAGGPDTQYF,TGTGCCAGCGGGATAGCGGGGGGCCCAGATACGCAGTATTTT